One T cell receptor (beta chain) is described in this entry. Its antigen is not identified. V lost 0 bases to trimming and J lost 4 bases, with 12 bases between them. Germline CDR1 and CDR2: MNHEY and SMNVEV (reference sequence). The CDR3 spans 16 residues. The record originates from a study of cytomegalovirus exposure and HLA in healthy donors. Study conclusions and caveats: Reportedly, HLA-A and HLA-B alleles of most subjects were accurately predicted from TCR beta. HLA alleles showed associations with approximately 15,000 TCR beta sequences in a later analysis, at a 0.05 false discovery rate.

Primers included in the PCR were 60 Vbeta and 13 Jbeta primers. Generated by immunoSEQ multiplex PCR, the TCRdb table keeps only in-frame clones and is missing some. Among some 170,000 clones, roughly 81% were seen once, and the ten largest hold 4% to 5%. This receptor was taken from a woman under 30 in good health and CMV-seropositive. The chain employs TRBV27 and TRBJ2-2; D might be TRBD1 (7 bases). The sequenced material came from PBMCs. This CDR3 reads CASSLSGGQSTGELFF. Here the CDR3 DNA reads TGTGCCAGCAGTTTATCGGGGGGACAGTCCACCGGGGAGCTGTTTTTT.